This T cell receptor beta chain emerged from a study of PD-1 blockade in classical Hodgkin lymphoma. Points from the study as a whole: Baseline TCR diversity was reportedly lower in newly diagnosed patients than in healthy donors. It was reported as lower still in relapsed/refractory patients. Exclusion removed patients who began nivolumab under 1 year after ASCT.

On this clone: Antigen specificity is unknown. Sequence at one end of the junction differs from germline and may be a read error.

Following autologous stem cell transplantation, relapse occurred in every patient, and exposure to brentuximab vedotin varied. Clones were sequenced by immunoSEQ multiplex PCR, and TCRdb holds only the in-frame ones, with some missing. The repertoire holds more than 45,000 clones, with around 78% as singletons. CDR1 and CDR2 (germline): SSHAT, FNYEAQ (reference sequence). This CDR3 contains 15 residues. This sequence originates from a human donor with classical Hodgkin lymphoma. This sequence joins TRBV7-7 and TRBJ2-7; perhaps TRBD2 as D (5 bases). The sample in question was peripheral blood mononuclear cells (PBMCs), obtained before the second cycle of nivolumab. CDR3 sequence reads: CASSLGDGGSYEQYF. Here the CDR3 DNA reads TGTGCTAGCAGCTTGGGTGACGGAGGTTCCTACGAGCAGTACTTC. The variable domain in full, with the rest retrieved from reference TRBV7-7 and TRBJ2-7, is GAGVSQSPRYKVTKRGQDVTLRCDPISSHATLYWYQQALGQGPEFLTYFNYEAQPDKSGLPSDRFSAERPEGSISTLTIQRTEQRDSAMYRCASSLGDGGSYEQYFGPGTRLTVT.